This TCR beta chain was observed in a study of T cells in Graves' hyperthyroidism and ophthalmopathy. Study findings and constraints: Blood also contained most expanded thyroid clonotypes above 0.001.

Researchers took RNA transcripts and amplified the TCR beta CDR3 regions from them. TCR CDR3 underwent first-round RT-PCR with the HTBI primer set. Each CDR3 protein gets one entry after TCRdb re-called the multiplex PCR reads with MiXCR. The table has 550,000 to 650,000 distinct CDR3 sequences, 14% seen once. This clonotype was counted at least ten times. Its antigen is not identified. The J segment lost 7 bases and the V segment lost 6 bases, leaving 8 bases of the junction unmatched. CDR3 length equals 15 residues. From germline, CDR1 is MNHNS and CDR2 SASEGT. The clonotype originates from a middle-aged woman with Graves' hyperthyroidism. Sequences were obtained from blood. The rearrangement links TRBV6-1 to TRBJ1-5; 11 nucleotides agree with TRBD1. This chain's CDR3 is CASSPGQGVGQPQHF. In DNA form, the CDR3 reads TGTGCCAGCAGCCCGGGACAGGGGGTTGGCCAGCCCCAGCATTTT.